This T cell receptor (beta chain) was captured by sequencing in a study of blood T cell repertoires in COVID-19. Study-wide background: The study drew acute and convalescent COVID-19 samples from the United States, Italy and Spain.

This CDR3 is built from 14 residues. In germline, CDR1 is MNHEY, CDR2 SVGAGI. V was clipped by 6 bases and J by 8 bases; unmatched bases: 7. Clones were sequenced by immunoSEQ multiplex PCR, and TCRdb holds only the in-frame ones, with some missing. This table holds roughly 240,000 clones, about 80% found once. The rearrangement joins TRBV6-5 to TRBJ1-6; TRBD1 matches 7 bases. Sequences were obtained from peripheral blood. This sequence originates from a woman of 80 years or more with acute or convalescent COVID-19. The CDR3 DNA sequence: TGTGCCAGCAGCTCTGGACAGGTGGATTCACCCCTCCACTTT. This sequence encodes CASSSGQVDSPLHF.